One and the same sample provided the 3 T cell receptor beta chains below, sequenced in a study of T cell responses to AZD1222 COVID-19 vaccine. Profiling relied on immunoSEQ multiplex PCR, and the TCRdb table lists in-frame clones only, not all of them. The sample holds 120,000 to 150,000 clones, roughly 91% seen once. The starting material was peripheral blood, obtained on day 0 of AZD1222 vaccination. Receptors were obtained from an adult in good health.

The CDR3: CSVLGTGGTQYF. For the CDR3, the DNA is TGCAGCGTCCTGGGGACAGGAGGGACCCAGTACTTC. The chain uses TRBV29-1 and TRBJ2-5; the match to TRBD1 covers 8 bases. Trimming cost V 6 bases and J 7 bases; bases outside gene matches: 7. Germline V gene lookup returns CDR1 SQVTM and CDR2 ANQGSEA. This CDR3 region has 12 residues.

The chain joins TRBV6-5 to TRBJ1-1, with 7 bases aligning to TRBD1. The germline CDR1 and CDR2 sequences are MNHEY and SVGAGI. There are 14 residues in the CDR3. J was trimmed by 3 bases and V by 5 bases; bases with no gene match: 6. DNA for the CDR3: TGTGCCAGCAGTAACCCTACAGGGGACACTGAAGCTTTCTTT. Its translation: CASSNPTGDTEAFF.

The chain employs TRBV11-3 and TRBJ2-5; 7 nucleotides line up with TRBD1. The CDR3 is made up of 14 amino acids. V trimming: 0 bases; J trimming: 3 bases; junction bases outside the gene matches: 1. CDR1 is SGHNT, CDR2 YENEEA, per germline. CDR3 sequence (DNA): TGTGCCAGCAGCTTAGAGGGGACAGAAGAGACCCAGTACTTC. Its protein product is CASSLEGTEETQYF.